Listed below are T cell receptor beta chains from one sample, sequenced in a study of blood T cell repertoires in COVID-19. TCRdb's table, derived via immunoSEQ multiplex PCR, lists solely in-frame clones and lacks some. The repertoire consists of fewer than 85,000 clones, with roughly 88% occurring once and the leading ten covering around 0.93%. Source material: peripheral blood. Receptors were obtained from a woman in her forties or fifties in a cohort sampled during active COVID-19. The CDR3 runs from the conserved cysteine through the conserved F or W. A D gene is named only where the DNA matches it firmly. Clone sizes are given selectively: once, few, many, or a class where the clone is expanded.

d_call | j_call | v_call | clone_size | cdr3_nt | cdr3_aa
TRBD1 | TRBJ1-2 | TRBV5-1 | . | TGCGCCAGCAGCTTCGAGACAGGGTACCACTATGGCTACACCTTC | CASSFETGYHYGYTF
. | TRBJ2-1 | TRBV7-3 | . | TGTGCCAGCAGCTTATTAGGACAGACGACCTACAATGAGCAGTTCTTC | CASSLLGQTTYNEQFF
TRBD1 | TRBJ1-1 | TRBV19 | . | TGTGCCAGTAGTCGCCCTGACAGGGGGATGTTGGGGACTGAAGCTTTCTTT | CASSRPDRGMLGTEAFF
. | TRBJ1-3 | TRBV7-9 | . | TGTGCCAGCAGCTCCGTCGGGTCTGGAAACACCATATATTTT | CASSSVGSGNTIYF
. | TRBJ2-3 | TRBV18 | . | TGTGCCAGCTCAGTTGGCCTAGACACAGATACGCAGTATTTT | CASSVGLDTDTQYF
. | TRBJ1-1 | TRBV30 | . | TGTGCCTGGGGATTCCAGGGGTACACTGAAGCTTTCTTT | CAWGFQGYTEAFF
. | TRBJ1-6 | TRBV6-5 | . | TGTGCCAGCAGTTACACACAGGGCAGGGGCTCACCCCTCCACTTT | CASSYTQGRGSPLHF
. | TRBJ2-7 | TRBV28 | . | TGTGCCAGCACCACCGCCTCGGGGAACTCTTTCTACGAGCAGTACTTC | CASTTASGNSFYEQYF
. | TRBJ1-6 | TRBV2 | . | TGTGCCAGCAGGGCTAACCACCTCAAGGGGTCGACTTCCTTCGACTTT | CASRANHLKGSTSFDF
. | TRBJ2-4 | TRBV11-2 | once | TGTGCCAGCAGCTTACCCTTAGCCAAAAACATTCAGTACTTC | CASSLPLAKNIQYF
TRBD1 | TRBJ1-6 | TRBV27 | . | TGTGCCAGCAGTTTCTCCCGACAGGGGCTAGGGAATTCACCCCTCCACTTT | CASSFSRQGLGNSPLHF
TRBD1 | TRBJ1-2 | TRBV13 | . | TGTGCCAGCAGCTCCGGGGACAGGGGGCGCATCACCTTC | CASSSGDRGRITF
TRBD2 | TRBJ2-7 | TRBV7-2 | . | TGTGCCAGCAGCTTAGCCTACACCGGGACTATACCCTACGAGCAGTACTTC | CASSLAYTGTIPYEQYF
. | TRBJ1-1 | TRBV6-5 | . | TGTGCCAGCACCAGGGTCGACAGCGTCTACACTGAAGCTTTCTTT | CASTRVDSVYTEAFF
TRBD1 | TRBJ2-1 | TRBV7-3 | . | TGTGCCAGCAGCCGGGACAGGGCAAATGAGCAGTTCTTC | CASSRDRANEQFF
. | TRBJ1-2 | TRBV7-9 | . | TGTGCCAGCAGCCCGGACACATTCTATGGCTACACCTTC | CASSPDTFYGYTF
. | TRBJ1-2 | TRBV19 | . | TGTGCCAGTAGTATCCCTCGGCAGGCTCTCTATGGCTACACCTTC | CASSIPRQALYGYTF
. | TRBJ2-5 | TRBV7-9 | . | TGTGCCAGCAGCTTTGGACCGGGGGAGACCCAGTACTTC | CASSFGPGETQYF
TRBD2 | TRBJ2-1 | TRBV7-2 | . | TGTGCCAGCAGCCCCCGGGAGACTAGCGGGGGGGCGGAGCAGTTCTTC | CASSPRETSGGAEQFF
. | TRBJ2-1 | TRBV28 | once | TGTGCCACCCCAGGGGGGCCCCACAATGAGCAGTTCTTC | CATPGGPHNEQFF
. | TRBJ1-1 | TRBV30 | once | TGTGCCTGGAGTGCCTATTCGACAGCTCTAGAAGCTTTCTTT | CAWSAYSTALEAFF
. | TRBJ1-1 | TRBV5-1 | . | TGCGCCAGCAGCGTCGGGGTGGAAAGGGCTGAAGCTTTCTTT | CASSVGVERAEAFF
TRBD1 | TRBJ2-7 | TRBV5-4 | . | TGTGCCAGCAGCTCCCCGGGACAGGGGGCGTTCTACGAGCAGTACTTC | CASSSPGQGAFYEQYF
TRBD1 | TRBJ2-3 | TRBV30 | . | TGTCTCGGGGGACAGGGGTACACAGATACGCAGTATTTT | CLGGQGYTDTQYF
. | TRBJ2-1 | TRBV11-3 | . | TGTGCCAGCAGCTTACGGGGAGGCAATGAGCAGTTCTTC | CASSLRGGNEQFF
TRBD2 | TRBJ2-7 | TRBV7-2 | once | TGTGCCAGCAGCTTTACACTAGCGGCCTACGAGCAGTACTTC | CASSFTLAAYEQYF
TRBD1 | TRBJ2-7 | TRBV19 | . | TGTGCCAGTGCCATTACCGGGACAGGGTCGACCTACGAGCAGTACTTC | CASAITGTGSTYEQYF
. | TRBJ2-3 | TRBV24-1 | few | TGTGCCACCAGTGATGCCGTCGGGGATACGCAGTATTTT | CATSDAVGDTQYF
TRBD1 | TRBJ2-3 | TRBV4-1 | . | TGCGCCAGCAGCCCGGACAGGGTACCCACAGATACGCAGTATTTT | CASSPDRVPTDTQYF
TRBD2 | TRBJ2-3 | TRBV6-2/TRBV6-3 | . | TGTGCCAGCAGTTTAGGGACTAGCGGTTTCACAGATACGCAGTATTTT | CASSLGTSGFTDTQYF
TRBD2 | TRBJ2-7 | TRBV5-1 | . | TGCGCCAGCAGCTTGACACTAGCGGGAGAAGAAGGGTCCAACGAGCAGTACTTC | CASSLTLAGEEGSNEQYF
. | TRBJ1-1 | TRBV11-2 | few | TGTGCCAGCAGCTTCCGGGAGTACGGGGTGAACACTGAAGCTTTCTTT | CASSFREYGVNTEAFF
. | TRBJ2-1 | TRBV28 | . | TGTGCCAGCAGTTACAGCCCGGCGGGAACTTACAATGAGCAGTTCTTC | CASSYSPAGTYNEQFF
TRBD1 | TRBJ1-1 | TRBV5-4 | . | TGTGCCAGCAGCGATCCGGGACAGGGGGGATATAACACTGAAGCTTTCTTT | CASSDPGQGGYNTEAFF
TRBD2 | TRBJ2-3 | TRBV5-4 | . | TGTGCCAGCAGCTTGGGGGGAGCGGGGGGAAGCACAGATACGCAGTATTTT | CASSLGGAGGSTDTQYF
. | TRBJ1-1 | TRBV3-1/TRBV3-2 | . | TGTGCCAGTTCGACAAGCCCGAGGGCGGACACTGAAGCTTTCTTT | CASSTSPRADTEAFF
. | TRBJ2-2 | TRBV29-1 | . | TGCAGCGTTGGGGTAGCGTCGGTCACCGGGGAGCTGTTTTTT | CSVGVASVTGELFF